Listed below are T cell receptor beta chains from one sample, sequenced in a study of shared T cell receptors in the human thymus. Sequenced by immunoSEQ multiplex PCR; TCRdb stores in-frame clones only, minus some. The table records some 400,000 clones, around 95% of them present only once. Sequencing was performed on thymocytes. These receptors all stem from a human donor. The CDR3 runs from the conserved cysteine through the conserved F or W. D genes are given only for firm matches. A row's size may be missing; if present it is once, few, many or a size class.

j_gene: TRBJ2-1; v_gene: TRBV5-4; abundance: NA; d_gene: TRBD2; CDR3aa: CASSSSGKPNEQFF; CDR3nt: TGTGCCAGCAGCTCTAGCGGGAAGCCCAATGAGCAGTTCTTC
j_gene: TRBJ2-7; v_gene: TRBV13; abundance: NA; d_gene: NA; CDR3aa: CASSLEGPLRSHSYEQYF; CDR3nt: TGTGCCAGCAGCTTAGAAGGACCCCTGAGGTCCCACTCCTACGAGCAGTACTTC
j_gene: TRBJ2-7; v_gene: TRBV5-6; abundance: NA; d_gene: TRBD2; CDR3aa: CASSLAGLAGSSYEQYF; CDR3nt: TGTGCCAGCAGCTTGGCGGGACTAGCGGGGAGCTCCTACGAGCAGTACTTC
j_gene: TRBJ2-7; v_gene: TRBV4-1; abundance: NA; d_gene: TRBD1; CDR3aa: CASSQGGAMRDRSTYEQYF; CDR3nt: TGCGCCAGCAGCCAAGGGGGGGCGATGAGGGACAGGTCGACCTACGAGCAGTACTTC
j_gene: TRBJ1-2; v_gene: TRBV5-4; abundance: NA; d_gene: NA; CDR3aa: CASSLRQGGYTF; CDR3nt: TGTGCCAGCAGCTTGAGGCAGGGCGGCTACACCTTC
j_gene: TRBJ2-3; v_gene: TRBV19; abundance: NA; d_gene: NA; CDR3aa: CASREEGGFTDTQYF; CDR3nt: TGTGCCAGTAGGGAGGAGGGGGGATTCACAGATACGCAGTATTTT
j_gene: TRBJ2-7; v_gene: TRBV4-1; abundance: NA; d_gene: NA; CDR3aa: CASSQDSSTAEQYF; CDR3nt: TGCGCCAGCAGCCAAGATTCGAGTACGGCCGAGCAGTACTTC
j_gene: TRBJ2-1; v_gene: TRBV4-3; abundance: NA; d_gene: TRBD2; CDR3aa: CASSQVPVLATYNEQFF; CDR3nt: TGCGCCAGCAGCCAAGTTCCGGTACTAGCGACCTACAATGAGCAGTTCTTC
j_gene: TRBJ2-7; v_gene: TRBV14; abundance: NA; d_gene: NA; CDR3aa: CASSPQVPSYEQYF; CDR3nt: TGTGCCAGCAGCCCCCAAGTCCCATCCTACGAGCAGTACTTC
j_gene: TRBJ2-1; v_gene: TRBV12-5; abundance: NA; d_gene: TRBD1; CDR3aa: CASGLVRGKDRKVNEQFF; CDR3nt: TGTGCTAGTGGTTTGGTTCGAGGTAAGGACAGGAAGGTCAATGAGCAGTTCTTC
j_gene: TRBJ2-2; v_gene: TRBV28; abundance: NA; d_gene: TRBD2; CDR3aa: CASSFRSGRWNTGELFF; CDR3nt: TGTGCCAGCAGTTTCAGGTCCGGGAGGTGGAACACCGGGGAGCTGTTTTTT
j_gene: TRBJ2-7; v_gene: TRBV30; abundance: NA; d_gene: NA; CDR3aa: CAWSIQDFYEQYF; CDR3nt: TGTGCCTGGAGTATCCAGGACTTCTACGAGCAGTACTTC
j_gene: TRBJ2-5; v_gene: TRBV11-2; abundance: once; d_gene: TRBD2; CDR3aa: CASSPRTSGMGNGGETQYF; CDR3nt: TGTGCCAGCAGCCCTCGGACTAGCGGGATGGGTAATGGGGGAGAGACCCAGTACTTC
j_gene: TRBJ2-3; v_gene: TRBV2; abundance: NA; d_gene: TRBD2; CDR3aa: CASSETSGRDTQYF; CDR3nt: TGTGCCAGCAGTGAGACTAGCGGGCGAGATACGCAGTATTTT
j_gene: TRBJ2-1; v_gene: TRBV9; abundance: NA; d_gene: TRBD2; CDR3aa: CASSVANTSGLIRLRQFF; CDR3nt: TGTGCCAGCAGCGTAGCGAATACTAGCGGGCTTATTCGGTTGAGGCAGTTCTTC
j_gene: TRBJ1-4; v_gene: TRBV25-1; abundance: NA; d_gene: TRBD1; CDR3aa: CASRGAGGEKLFF; CDR3nt: TGTGCCAGCCGAGGGGCAGGGGGGGAAAAACTGTTTTTT
j_gene: TRBJ2-7; v_gene: TRBV6-5; abundance: NA; d_gene: TRBD1; CDR3aa: CASSYSGRGQQYF; CDR3nt: TGTGCCAGCAGTTACTCAGGCAGGGGGCAACAGTACTTC
j_gene: TRBJ2-5; v_gene: TRBV15; abundance: NA; d_gene: TRBD1; CDR3aa: CAIATGDGETQYF; CDR3nt: TGTGCCATTGCGACAGGGGACGGGGAGACCCAGTACTTC
j_gene: TRBJ2-3; v_gene: TRBV27; abundance: once; d_gene: TRBD2; CDR3aa: CASSLFAGGRTDTQYF; CDR3nt: TGTGCCAGCAGTTTATTTGCGGGAGGCCGGACAGATACGCAGTATTTT
j_gene: TRBJ2-7; v_gene: TRBV15; abundance: NA; d_gene: NA; CDR3aa: CATSRDLPHESGEYEQYF; CDR3nt: TGTGCCACCAGCAGAGATCTTCCCCATGAGTCCGGGGAGTACGAGCAGTACTTC
j_gene: TRBJ1-5; v_gene: TRBV11-3; abundance: NA; d_gene: NA; CDR3aa: CASSSRGSNQPQHF; CDR3nt: TGTGCCAGCAGCTCCAGGGGTAGCAATCAGCCCCAGCATTTT
j_gene: TRBJ2-7; v_gene: TRBV5-1; abundance: once; d_gene: NA; CDR3aa: CASSTDGPSYEQYF; CDR3nt: TGCGCCAGCAGCACGGACGGACCCTCCTACGAGCAGTACTTC
j_gene: TRBJ2-6; v_gene: TRBV6-1; abundance: NA; d_gene: TRBD1; CDR3aa: CASSGDSIIPFSGANVLTF; CDR3nt: TGTGCCAGCAGTGGGGACAGCATCATCCCTTTCTCTGGGGCCAACGTCCTGACTTTC
j_gene: TRBJ2-3; v_gene: TRBV27; abundance: NA; d_gene: NA; CDR3aa: CASNSRGGDTQYF; CDR3nt: TGTGCCAGCAATTCAAGGGGGGGAGATACGCAGTATTTT
j_gene: TRBJ2-3; v_gene: TRBV6-4; abundance: NA; d_gene: TRBD2; CDR3aa: CASSGGTSGRNTDTQYF; CDR3nt: TGTGCCAGCAGTGGGGGGACTAGCGGAAGAAACACAGATACGCAGTATTTT
j_gene: TRBJ2-7; v_gene: TRBV28; abundance: NA; d_gene: NA; CDR3aa: CASSPHSPYEQYF; CDR3nt: TGTGCCAGCAGTCCCCACAGCCCTTACGAGCAGTACTTC
j_gene: TRBJ1-1; v_gene: TRBV7-9; abundance: NA; d_gene: TRBD1; CDR3aa: CASSLALDRGGNTEAFF; CDR3nt: TGTGCCAGCAGCTTAGCTCTTGACAGGGGAGGGAACACTGAAGCTTTCTTT
j_gene: TRBJ2-2; v_gene: TRBV29-1; abundance: NA; d_gene: NA; CDR3aa: CSVVDTGELFF; CDR3nt: TGCAGCGTTGTAGACACCGGGGAGCTGTTTTTT
j_gene: TRBJ2-7; v_gene: TRBV30; abundance: NA; d_gene: NA; CDR3aa: CAWSPERSSYEQYF; CDR3nt: TGTGCCTGGAGTCCTGAGAGGAGCTCCTACGAGCAGTACTTC
j_gene: TRBJ2-1; v_gene: TRBV9; abundance: NA; d_gene: TRBD2; CDR3aa: CASSVEGLAANEQFF; CDR3nt: TGTGCCAGCAGCGTAGAGGGACTAGCTGCCAATGAGCAGTTCTTC
j_gene: TRBJ2-1; v_gene: TRBV4-1; abundance: NA; d_gene: TRBD2; CDR3aa: CASSPPLAGSAYNEQFF; CDR3nt: TGCGCCAGCAGCCCCCCGCTAGCGGGATCCGCCTACAATGAGCAGTTCTTC
j_gene: TRBJ2-1; v_gene: TRBV27; abundance: NA; d_gene: NA; CDR3aa: CASSFEAASSYNEQFF; CDR3nt: TGTGCCAGCAGTTTCGAAGCGGCCAGCTCCTACAATGAGCAGTTCTTC
j_gene: TRBJ2-1; v_gene: TRBV4-1; abundance: NA; d_gene: NA; CDR3aa: CASSQEGGDGNEQFF; CDR3nt: TGCGCCAGCAGCCAAGAAGGTGGCGATGGGAATGAGCAGTTCTTC
j_gene: TRBJ2-1; v_gene: TRBV28; abundance: NA; d_gene: NA; CDR3aa: CASSLCNPPGPARDEQFF; CDR3nt: TGTGCCAGCAGTTTATGCAACCCTCCGGGACCCGCGCGGGATGAGCAGTTCTTC
j_gene: TRBJ2-1; v_gene: TRBV19; abundance: NA; d_gene: NA; CDR3aa: CASSIERDPNNEQFF; CDR3nt: TGTGCCAGTAGTATAGAAAGAGACCCGAACAATGAGCAGTTCTTC
j_gene: TRBJ2-7; v_gene: TRBV14; abundance: NA; d_gene: NA; CDR3aa: CASSQEGRTEVYEQYF; CDR3nt: TGTGCCAGCAGCCAAGAGGGGCGGACCGAAGTATACGAGCAGTACTTC
j_gene: TRBJ2-1; v_gene: TRBV23-1; abundance: NA; d_gene: TRBD2; CDR3aa: CASSQPGLAGARGEQFF; CDR3nt: TGCGCCAGCAGTCAACCCGGACTAGCGGGAGCGAGGGGTGAGCAGTTCTTC
j_gene: TRBJ2-3; v_gene: TRBV2; abundance: NA; d_gene: TRBD1; CDR3aa: CASSEAWTGPTDTQYF; CDR3nt: TGTGCCAGCAGTGAAGCTTGGACAGGGCCGACAGATACGCAGTATTTT
j_gene: TRBJ2-2; v_gene: TRBV5-4; abundance: NA; d_gene: NA; CDR3aa: CASSLKGSTGELFF; CDR3nt: TGTGCCAGCAGCTTGAAGGGCAGCACCGGGGAGCTGTTTTTT
j_gene: TRBJ2-3; v_gene: TRBV7-6; abundance: NA; d_gene: NA; CDR3aa: CASSLAVAQTTDTQYF; CDR3nt: TGTGCCAGCAGCTTAGCGGTGGCGCAGACCACAGATACGCAGTATTTT
j_gene: TRBJ2-3; v_gene: TRBV7-9; abundance: NA; d_gene: TRBD2; CDR3aa: CASSLRTSGARSTDTQYF; CDR3nt: TGTGCCAGCAGCTTAAGGACTAGCGGGGCTCGGAGCACAGATACGCAGTATTTT
j_gene: TRBJ1-5; v_gene: TRBV6-4; abundance: NA; d_gene: NA; CDR3aa: CAINPGAYPQPQHF; CDR3nt: TGTGCCATCAACCCGGGGGCGTACCCTCAGCCCCAGCATTTT
j_gene: TRBJ2-5; v_gene: TRBV5-1; abundance: NA; d_gene: NA; CDR3aa: CASSLEGGAEETQYF; CDR3nt: TGCGCCAGCAGCTTGGAGGGCGGAGCGGAAGAGACCCAGTACTTC
j_gene: TRBJ2-7; v_gene: TRBV7-3; abundance: NA; d_gene: TRBD2; CDR3aa: CASSPNGTSGLAYF; CDR3nt: TGTGCCAGCAGCCCTAACGGGACTAGCGGACTTGCGTACTTC
j_gene: TRBJ2-1; v_gene: TRBV11-3; abundance: NA; d_gene: NA; CDR3aa: CASSFNNRSEQFF; CDR3nt: TGTGCCAGCAGCTTCAATAACAGGAGTGAGCAGTTCTTC
j_gene: TRBJ1-1; v_gene: TRBV18; abundance: NA; d_gene: NA; CDR3aa: CASVPAAMNTEAFF; CDR3nt: TGTGCCAGCGTCCCAGCCGCAATGAACACTGAAGCTTTCTTT
j_gene: TRBJ2-2; v_gene: TRBV7-7; abundance: NA; d_gene: NA; CDR3aa: CASSHIDRPEGELFF; CDR3nt: TGTGCTAGCAGCCATATCGACAGGCCCGAAGGGGAGCTGTTTTTT
j_gene: TRBJ1-5; v_gene: TRBV28; abundance: NA; d_gene: NA; CDR3aa: CASSLWWGGRSRQPQHF; CDR3nt: TGTGCCAGCAGTTTATGGTGGGGGGGACGGTCGAGACAGCCCCAGCATTTT
j_gene: TRBJ2-7; v_gene: TRBV7-9; abundance: NA; d_gene: NA; CDR3aa: CASSLAVRASCEQYF; CDR3nt: TGTGCCAGCAGCTTAGCAGTCCGGGCCTCTTGCGAGCAGTACTTC
j_gene: TRBJ1-2; v_gene: TRBV29-1; abundance: NA; d_gene: NA; CDR3aa: CSVEAGAGNYGYTF; CDR3nt: TGCAGCGTTGAAGCAGGGGCAGGGAACTATGGCTACACCTTC
j_gene: TRBJ2-1; v_gene: TRBV29-1; abundance: NA; d_gene: NA; CDR3aa: CSVEERASRNEQFF; CDR3nt: TGCAGCGTTGAAGAGCGGGCATCTAGGAATGAGCAGTTCTTC
j_gene: TRBJ1-2; v_gene: TRBV5-6; abundance: NA; d_gene: NA; CDR3aa: CASSNYLQGRGYTF; CDR3nt: TGTGCCAGCAGCAACTACCTACAGGGACGTGGCTACACCTTC
j_gene: TRBJ2-3; v_gene: TRBV2; abundance: NA; d_gene: NA; CDR3aa: CASSDIPVGTTDTQYF; CDR3nt: TGTGCCAGCAGTGACATACCCGTCGGGACGACAGATACGCAGTATTTT
j_gene: TRBJ2-1; v_gene: TRBV19; abundance: NA; d_gene: TRBD2; CDR3aa: CASSVRTSGVYNEQFF; CDR3nt: TGTGCCAGTAGTGTACGGACTAGCGGAGTATACAATGAGCAGTTCTTC
j_gene: TRBJ1-5; v_gene: TRBV2; abundance: few; d_gene: NA; CDR3aa: CASVCGGGGQPQHF; CDR3nt: TGTGCCTCCGTTTGCGGGGGAGGAGGGCAGCCCCAGCATTTT
j_gene: TRBJ2-7; v_gene: TRBV5-5; abundance: NA; d_gene: TRBD1; CDR3aa: CASSSWGQSYYEQYF; CDR3nt: TGTGCCAGCAGCTCGTGGGGACAGTCATACTACGAGCAGTACTTC
j_gene: TRBJ1-2; v_gene: TRBV6-5; abundance: once; d_gene: TRBD1; CDR3aa: CASSYRGTAYGYTF; CDR3nt: TGTGCCAGCAGTTACAGGGGGACAGCATATGGCTACACCTTC
j_gene: TRBJ2-1; v_gene: TRBV6-4; abundance: NA; d_gene: NA; CDR3aa: CASSRGGSYNEQFF; CDR3nt: TGTGCCAGCAGTCGGGGAGGCTCCTACAATGAGCAGTTCTTC
j_gene: TRBJ2-6; v_gene: TRBV4-2; abundance: NA; d_gene: TRBD1; CDR3aa: CASSAPGQGAKGANVLTF; CDR3nt: TGTGCCAGCAGCGCACCGGGACAGGGGGCGAAAGGGGCCAACGTCCTGACTTTC
j_gene: TRBJ2-3; v_gene: TRBV29-1; abundance: NA; d_gene: TRBD2; CDR3aa: CSVERHSSGTRGWGTDTQYF; CDR3nt: TGCAGCGTTGAACGCCATTCTAGCGGCACCCGAGGATGGGGCACAGATACGCAGTATTTT